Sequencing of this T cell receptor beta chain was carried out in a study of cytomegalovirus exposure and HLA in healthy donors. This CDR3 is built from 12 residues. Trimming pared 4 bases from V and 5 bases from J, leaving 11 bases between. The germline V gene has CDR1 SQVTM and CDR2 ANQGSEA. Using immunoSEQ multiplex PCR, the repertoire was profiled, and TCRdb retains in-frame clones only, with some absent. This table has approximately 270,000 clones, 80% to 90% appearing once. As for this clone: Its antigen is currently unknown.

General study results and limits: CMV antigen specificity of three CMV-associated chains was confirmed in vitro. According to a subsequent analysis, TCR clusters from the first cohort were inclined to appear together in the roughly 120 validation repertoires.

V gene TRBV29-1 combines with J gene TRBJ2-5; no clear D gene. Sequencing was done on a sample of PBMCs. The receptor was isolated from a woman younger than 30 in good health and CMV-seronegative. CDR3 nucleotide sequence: TGCAGCGTTGTTCCAGGCCGGGAGACCCAGTACTTC. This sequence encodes CSVVPGRETQYF.